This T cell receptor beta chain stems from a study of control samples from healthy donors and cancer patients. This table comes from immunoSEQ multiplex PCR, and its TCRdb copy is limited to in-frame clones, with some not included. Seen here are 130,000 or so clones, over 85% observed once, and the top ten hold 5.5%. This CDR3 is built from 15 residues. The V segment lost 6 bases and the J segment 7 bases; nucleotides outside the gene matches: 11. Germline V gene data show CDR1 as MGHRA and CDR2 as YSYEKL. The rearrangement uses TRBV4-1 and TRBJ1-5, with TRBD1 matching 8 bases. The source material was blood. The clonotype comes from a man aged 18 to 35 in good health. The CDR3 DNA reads TGCGCCAGCAGTTCGGAGAACAGGGGGGAACAGCCCCAGCATTTT. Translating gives CASSSENRGEQPQHF.